This TCR beta chain was obtained from a study of HIV-infected patients and healthy controls. Roughly three months, about 14 weeks, into antiretroviral therapy, follow-up blood was collected. No cell fractionation was done, so the repertoire covers all unsorted peripheral blood T cells. The CDR3 totals 13 residues. Germline V gene sequence: CDR1 SQVTM, CDR2 ANQGSEA. The germline V and J ends were trimmed by 2 bases and 0 bases, with 7 bases remaining between them. By sample share, this clonotype is medium-sized. No antigen is known for it. Little can be read into the size of this beta chain, an off-target read in a library designed for alpha chains. Study-level findings and limits: Healthy control repertoires had roughly threefold more distinct CDR3s than untreated HIV+ repertoires, and higher Shannon diversity.

cDNA was made from 500 ng RNA using alpha and beta constant primers. Alpha and beta chain libraries were made separately by chain-specific third strand synthesis with multiplexing indices. TCRdb re-called the 5' RACE reads through MiXCR, storing one row per CDR3 protein. The table shows roughly 8,000 distinct CDR3 sequences, with around 6.7% occurring only once. The V and J genes are TRBV29-1 and TRBJ2-5; D gene unclear. This TCR came from an adult with HIV infection. This specimen consisted of blood, obtained during antiretroviral therapy. The CDR3: CSVEPENQETQYF. DNA of the CDR3: TGCAGCGTTGAACCGGAGAACCAAGAGACCCAGTACTTC.